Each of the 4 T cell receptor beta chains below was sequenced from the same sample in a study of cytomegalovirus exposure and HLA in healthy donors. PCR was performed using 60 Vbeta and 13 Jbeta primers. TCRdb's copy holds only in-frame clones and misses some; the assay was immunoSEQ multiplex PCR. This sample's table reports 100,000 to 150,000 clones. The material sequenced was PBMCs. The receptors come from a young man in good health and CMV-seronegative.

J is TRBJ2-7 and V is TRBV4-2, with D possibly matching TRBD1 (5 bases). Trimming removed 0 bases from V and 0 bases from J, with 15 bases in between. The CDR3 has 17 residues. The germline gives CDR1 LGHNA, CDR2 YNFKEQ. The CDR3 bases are TGTGCCAGCAGCCAAGATCTCGACAGCACACCCTCCTACGAGCAGTACTTC. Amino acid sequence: CASSQDLDSTPSYEQYF.

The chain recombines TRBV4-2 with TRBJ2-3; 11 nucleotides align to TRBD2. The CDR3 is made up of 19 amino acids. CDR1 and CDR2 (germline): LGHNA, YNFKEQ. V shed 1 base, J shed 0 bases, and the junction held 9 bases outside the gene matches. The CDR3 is CASSQVVLAGVYSTDTQYF. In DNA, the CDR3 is TGTGCCAGCAGCCAAGTGGTACTAGCGGGAGTTTATAGCACAGATACGCAGTATTTT.

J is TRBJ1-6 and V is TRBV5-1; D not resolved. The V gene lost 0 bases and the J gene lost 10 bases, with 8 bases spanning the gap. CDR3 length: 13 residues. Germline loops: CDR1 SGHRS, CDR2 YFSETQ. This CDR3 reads CASSLETPSPLHF. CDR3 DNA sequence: TGCGCCAGCAGCTTGGAGACACCCTCACCCCTCCACTTT.

In DNA form, the CDR3 reads TGTGCAGCGGCGGATCCCTTCGAGCAGTACTTC. This codes for CAAADPFEQYF. The rearrangement links TRBV28 to TRBJ2-7, with D maybe TRBD2 (5 bases). The CDR3 sequence is 11 residues long. Per germline, CDR1 MDHEN and CDR2 SYDVKM.